This T cell receptor beta chain was identified during a study of cytomegalovirus exposure and HLA in healthy donors. The protocol was immunoSEQ multiplex PCR, while the TCRdb copy is restricted to in-frame clones and leaves out a portion. The data show 200,000 to 300,000 clones, roughly 88% seen once. In germline, CDR1 is LGHNA, CDR2 YSLEER. The CDR3 loop spans 15 amino acids. V lost 4 bases and J lost 0; bases outside the gene matches: 4. Study-wide results and caveats: Whilst most TCR sequences proved rare, a subset of public TCRs occurred across many donors.

As regards this clone: Its antigen is undetermined.

The sequence derives from a woman aged 25 to 45 in good health and CMV-seronegative. What was sequenced was PBMCs. The V call is TRBV4-3, the J call TRBJ2-3, with 7 bases lining up with TRBD1. The CDR3 DNA is TGCGCCAGCAGCCTCCGGACAGGTAGCACAGATACGCAGTATTTT. The encoded protein is CASSLRTGSTDTQYF.